The 10 T cell receptor beta chains listed next were all sequenced from one sample in a study of OX40 agonist ivuxolimab in advanced cancers. Sequencing used immunoSEQ multiplex PCR; TCRdb keeps in-frame clones, though not all of them. There are 80,000 to 85,000 clones in the sample; under 90% occur only once, and 6.6% lies in the top ten. Sequenced here: CD4+ or CD8+ T cells sorted from blood, sampled in a trial of the OX40 agonist ivuxolimab. Source of these receptors: an adult with an advanced solid tumor such as melanoma, head and neck, liver or kidney cancer.

The rearrangement joins TRBV11-1 to TRBJ2-3; D not certain. CDR1 SGHAT and CDR2 FQDESV come from the germline V gene (reference sequence). This CDR3 contains 13 residues. V was clipped by 1 base and J by 6 bases, with 8 bases between them. Written as DNA, the CDR3 is TGTGCCAGCAGCTTAGGGGAACCGGATACGCAGTATTTT. This codes for CASSLGEPDTQYF.

The chain links TRBV18 to TRBJ2-5; D is ambiguous. Gene TRBJ2-7 matches the end of the DNA better, so the J call may be wrong. The germline CDR1 and CDR2 sequences are KGHSH and LQKENI. The CDR3 runs 14 residues. The CDR3 nucleotides read TGTGCCAGCTCACCACGGGTAGACACCTACGAGCAGTACTTC. Its protein product is CASSPRVDTYEQYF.

This clone was recorded once. This chain joins TRBV28 and TRBJ2-5; 7 nucleotides agree with TRBD2. V gave up 4 bases and J gave up 5 bases; unmatched junction bases: 10. The CDR3 has 15 residues. Germline loops: CDR1 MDHEN, CDR2 SYDVKM. The CDR3 region has the DNA TGTGCCAGCAGTTGGGAGCGGGATAGTTCGGAGACCCAGTACTTC. Translation gives CASSWERDSSETQYF.

The J gene is TRBJ2-7, the V gene TRBV7-8; D possibly corresponds to TRBD1 (7 bases). V was pared by 2 bases and J by 3 bases, with 14 bases between. This CDR3 region has 15 residues. Germline V gives CDR1 SGHVS, CDR2 FQNEAQ. DNA for the CDR3: TGTGCCAGCAGCTTATTCGGGGGACAGAACTACGAGCAGTACTTC. Protein: CASSLFGGQNYEQYF.

The rearrangement uses TRBV12-2 and TRBJ1-2. TRBV12-2 is assigned pseudogene status. This CDR3 contains 18 residues. The CDR3 loop is CASRLLRPAMGQLAGYTF. In DNA form, the CDR3 reads TGTGCAAGTCGCCTCTTAAGGCCAGCGATGGGCCAGCTGGCCGGCTACACCTTC.

The J gene is TRBJ1-5, the V gene TRBV28; TRBD1 matches 10 bases. The CDR3 runs 15 residues. Germline CDR1 MDHEN, CDR2 SYDVKM. Trimming at V came to 7 bases and at J to 5 bases, leaving 8 bases not matched to a gene. CDR3 in DNA: TGTGCCAGCACCTCGACAGGGGGCGGGGATCAGCCCCAGCATTTT. Its protein product is CASTSTGGGDQPQHF.

The chain employs TRBV27 and TRBJ2-6; TRBD1 agrees at 9 bases. Germline trimming cut 5 bases from V and 0 bases from J; bases unmatched to any gene: 11. CDR1 and CDR2 (germline): MNHEY, SMNVEV (reference sequence). The CDR3 is 19 residues long. The CDR3 is CASSIHSGTGNSGANVLTF. DNA of the CDR3: TGTGCCAGCAGTATACACTCCGGGACAGGGAACTCTGGGGCCAACGTCCTGACTTTC.

The V gene is TRBV4-1, the J gene TRBJ2-3; no reliable D call. Germline lookup yields CDR1 MGHRA and CDR2 YSYEKL. Trimming took 3 bases from V and 2 from J, leaving 3 bases between them. CDR3 length: 12 amino acids. DNA for the CDR3: TGCGCCAGCAGCCACCTCACAGATACGCAGTATTTT. It yields the protein CASSHLTDTQYF.

This clone was observed a handful of times. The CDR3: CASSAWGYTF. CDR3 DNA sequence: TGTGCCAGCAGTGCCTGGGGCTACACCTTC. This chain links TRBV28 with TRBJ1-2; D not certain. Between the trimmed V and J ends, which lost 5 bases and 8 bases, there was a span of 6 bases. Germline V gives CDR1 MDHEN, CDR2 SYDVKM. This CDR3 has 10 residues.

The chain links TRBV30 to TRBJ2-7; 10 bases are shared with TRBD2. V lost 6 bases to trimming and J lost 2 bases; unmatched junction nucleotides: 4. Germline V lookup: CDR1 GTSNPN, CDR2 SVGIG (reference sequence). This CDR3 comprises 13 residues. CDR3 region: CACPSGSPYEQYF. DNA of the CDR3: TGTGCCTGTCCTAGCGGGAGTCCCTACGAGCAGTACTTC.